Following are 31 T cell receptor beta chains from one sample sequenced in a study of OX40 agonist ivuxolimab in advanced cancers. TCRdb's copy holds only in-frame clones and misses some; the assay was immunoSEQ multiplex PCR. The sample records over 35,000 clones, 75% to 90% being singletons. The material was CD4+ or CD8+ T cells sorted from blood, obtained in a trial of the OX40 agonist ivuxolimab. The receptors derive from an adult with an advanced solid tumor such as melanoma, head and neck, liver or kidney cancer.

J is TRBJ2-3 and V is TRBV20-1; D uncertain. The germline V and J ends were trimmed by 5 bases and 10 bases, with 10 bases remaining between them. There are 10 residues in the CDR3. In germline, CDR1 is DFQATT, CDR2 SNEGSKA (reference sequence). CDR3 DNA: TGCAGTGCTGGGCCAGAAGCGCAGTATTTT. It encodes CSAGPEAQYF.

The chain joins TRBV5-1 to TRBJ2-5; weak D call: TRBD2 (6 bases). This CDR3 is 15 amino acids long. The V gene's germline CDR1 is SGHRS and CDR2 YFSETQ. V was trimmed by 2 bases and J by 0 bases, leaving 11 bases between them. CDR3 DNA sequence: TGCGCCAGCAGCTTCGGGGGTTTCTACCAAGAGACCCAGTACTTC. It is translated as CASSFGGFYQETQYF.

This chain connects TRBV29-1 to TRBJ1-2; 7 bases are shared with TRBD1. The CDR3 sequence is 17 residues long. Germline CDR1 reads SQVTM; CDR2 reads ANQGSEA. The V and J ends lost 1 base and 0 bases, in that order; junction bases with no gene match: 11. The chain's CDR3 is CSVEGVGARGANYGYTF. The CDR3 DNA sequence: TGCAGCGTTGAAGGGGTGGGGGCCAGGGGGGCTAACTATGGCTACACCTTC.

The V call is TRBV5-1, the J call TRBJ2-2; D is unresolved. CDR3 length: 14 amino acids. The germline V and J ends were trimmed by 4 bases and 0 bases, with 7 bases remaining between them. Germline CDR1 reads SGHRS; CDR2 reads YFSETQ. The CDR3 loop reads CASSPDPNTGELFF. Written as DNA, the CDR3 is TGCGCCAGCAGCCCTGACCCGAACACCGGGGAGCTGTTTTTT.

The chain couples TRBV5-1 to TRBJ2-5; 7 nucleotides align to TRBD1. There are 12 residues in the CDR3. V trimming: 4 bases; J trimming: 9 bases; junction bases outside the gene matches: 6. Germline V gene lookup returns CDR1 SGHRS and CDR2 YFSETQ. The CDR3 reads CASSDLTGSQYF. DNA of the CDR3: TGCGCCAGCAGCGACCTGACAGGGTCCCAGTACTTC.

The V call is TRBV19, the J call TRBJ2-5, with 8 bases that match TRBD1. Per the germline V gene, CDR1 is LNHDA and CDR2 is SQIVND (reference sequence). V trimming: 5 bases; J trimming: 3 bases; junction bases outside the gene matches: 2. This CDR3 comprises 13 residues. In nucleotides, the CDR3 is TGTGCCAGTAGTGTGGACAGGGAAGAGACCCAGTACTTC. It translates to CASSVDREETQYF.

The chain joins TRBV28 to TRBJ1-6, with 7 bases that match TRBD1. The length of the CDR3 is 14 residues. CDR1 is MDHEN and CDR2 is SYDVKM in the germline V gene. With 3 bases clipped from V and 10 bases from J, the junction kept 6 bases outside the gene matches. The CDR3 here is CASSFLDRESPLHF. In nucleotides, the CDR3 is TGTGCCAGCAGTTTCTTAGACAGGGAATCACCCCTCCACTTT.

J is TRBJ1-3 and V is TRBV6-1; a weak D match, TRBD1 (6 bases). V was shortened by 7 bases and J by 4 bases, with 14 bases between the two germline ends. The CDR3 is 14 residues long. The germline gives CDR1 MNHNS, CDR2 SASEGT. The CDR3 region has the DNA TGTGCCAGCACCGAACCAGGGGAAGGAAACACCATATATTTT. Its protein is CASTEPGEGNTIYF.

The rearrangement uses TRBV7-2 and TRBJ2-2; D tentatively fits TRBD1 or TRBD2 (6 bases each). Germline CDR1 and CDR2: SGHTA and FQGNSA. Deletions cut 6 bases from V and 5 bases from J, with 13 bases between. The CDR3 is made up of 14 amino acids. This CDR3 is CASSYTGRTGELFF. The CDR3 bases are TGTGCCAGCAGTTATACAGGGAGGACCGGGGAGCTGTTTTTT.

This clone showed up just a few times. The gene calls are TRBV25-1 and TRBJ1-2; TRBD1 matches at 7 bases. J gave up 6 bases and V 4 bases, and 5 bases lay outside the gene matches. Germline V gives CDR1 MGHDK, CDR2 SYGVNS. The CDR3 loop spans 13 amino acids. CDR3 sequence reads: CASSGTGRDGYTF. The CDR3 coding sequence is TGTGCCAGCAGTGGGACAGGAAGGGATGGCTACACCTTC.

The genes are TRBV19 and TRBJ1-4, with TRBD1 identical over 9 bases. V lost 6 bases, J lost 0 bases, and 14 bases stayed unmatched. The CDR3 length is 19 residues. Germline CDR1 and CDR2: LNHDA and SQIVND (reference sequence). The CDR3 reads CASSRLGQGSYSTNEKLFF. The CDR3 DNA reads as TGTGCCAGTAGCCGTCTTGGACAGGGGAGTTATTCAACTAATGAAAAACTGTTTTTT.

The gene calls are TRBV28 and TRBJ1-2, with D unclear. With 8 bases removed from V and 5 bases from J, the gap between germline ends came to 24 bases. The CDR3 totals 16 residues. Per germline, CDR1 MDHEN and CDR2 SYDVKM. Here the CDR3 DNA reads TGTGCCAGCCGGACCCCGCCCCCAGTTGAGAGATATGGCTACACCTTC. Residues: CASRTPPPVERYGYTF.

This chain uses TRBV29-1 with TRBJ2-7; D might be TRBD1 (6 bases). With 5 bases removed from V and 1 base from J, the gap between germline ends came to 15 bases. Germline CDR1 is SQVTM and CDR2 is ANQGSEA. This CDR3 comprises 14 residues. The chain's CDR3 is CSVLTGLRSYEQYF. For the CDR3, the DNA is TGCAGCGTTCTAACAGGGTTGAGGTCCTACGAGCAGTACTTC.

The CDR3 protein is CASSPQGNPYNEQFF. CDR3 sequence (DNA): TGCGCCAGCAGCCCGCAGGGGAATCCCTACAATGAGCAGTTCTTC. The rearrangement links TRBV4-3 to TRBJ2-1, with TRBD1 as a possible D gene (6 bases). Trimming stripped 4 bases from V and 2 bases from J, with 12 bases between. Germline V gives CDR1 LGHNA, CDR2 YSLEER. CDR3 length equals 15 residues.

The rearrangement links TRBV7-3 to TRBJ2-5; D not resolved. Trimming shortened V by 3 bases and J by 4 bases, and 15 bases separated the two germline ends. CDR3 length: 15 amino acids. The germline V gene has CDR1 SGHTA and CDR2 FQGTGA. The CDR3, as DNA: TGTGCCAGCAGCTTTAATGTGGCGGTGGGAGAGACCCAGTACTTC. Its translation: CASSFNVAVGETQYF.

This clone has only a few counts. The same CDR3 is also encoded by other DNA sequences in this sample. The chain carries TRBV6-5 and TRBJ1-1; D unresolved. CDR1 and CDR2 from the germline V gene are MNHEY and SVGAGI. Between the trimmed V and J ends, which lost 0 bases and 1 base, there was a span of 3 bases. CDR3 length: 13 residues. The CDR3: CASSYSSNTEAFF. CDR3 bases: TGTGCCAGCAGTTACTCGTCGAACACTGAAGCTTTCTTT.

The chain recombines TRBV7-2 with TRBJ2-5; tentatively, D is TRBD2 (5 bases). CDR3 length: 14 amino acids. CDR1 is SGHTA and CDR2 is FQGNSA in the germline V gene. Trimming left V 4 bases short and J 4 bases short, with 13 bases between. The CDR3 spells CASSSREGGETQYF. As DNA, the CDR3 is TGTGCCAGCAGCTCGCGCGAGGGCGGAGAGACCCAGTACTTC. The full variable domain, its missing parts supplied by reference TRBV7-2 and TRBJ2-5, is GAGVSQSPSNKVTEKGKDVELRCDPISGHTALYWYRQSLGQGLEFLIYFQGNSAPDKSGLPSDRFSAERTGGSVSTLTIQRTQQEDSAVYLCASSSREGGETQYFGPGTRLLVL.

The genes are TRBV7-9 and TRBJ2-7, with a weak D call TRBD1 (5 bases). This CDR3 spans 13 amino acids. The germline V gene encodes CDR1 SEHNR and CDR2 FQNEAQ (reference sequence). V lost 5 bases, J lost 5 bases, and 13 bases lay in between. Written as DNA, the CDR3 is TGTGCCAGCAGCGGGGCCAAGGGCCACGAGCAGTACTTC. It is translated as CASSGAKGHEQYF.

The V call is TRBV27, the J call TRBJ2-2; weak D call: TRBD1 (5 bases). This CDR3 comprises 14 residues. CDR1 and CDR2 (germline): MNHEY, SMNVEV (reference sequence). V was clipped by 11 bases and J by 2 bases, with 15 bases between them. The chain's CDR3 is CACSAQGNTGELFF. The CDR3 DNA sequence: TGTGCCTGTTCAGCGCAGGGCAACACCGGGGAGCTGTTTTTT.

This chain connects TRBV9 to TRBJ1-6; 11 bases agree with TRBD1. Germline V lookup: CDR1 SGDLS, CDR2 YYNGEE. The CDR3 spans 16 residues. After removal of 0 bases from V and 10 bases from J, the junction contained 6 bases not matched to a gene. In DNA form, the CDR3 reads TGTGCCAGCAGCGTAGCTGGGGACAGGGGGGAATCACCCCTCCACTTT. Its translation is CASSVAGDRGESPLHF.

The J gene is TRBJ1-4, the V gene TRBV7-2, with D perhaps matching TRBD1 (5 bases). V dropped 6 bases and J dropped 0 bases, with 23 bases sitting between them. The germline V gene has CDR1 SGHTA and CDR2 FQGNSA. This CDR3 contains 19 residues. DNA of the CDR3: TGTGCCAGCAGTCAGCGGGGCAGTTTATTTTACGCAACTAATGAAAAACTGTTTTTT. This codes for CASSQRGSLFYATNEKLFF. Full variable domain (remainder filled in from reference TRBV7-2 and TRBJ1-4): GAGVSQSPSNKVTEKGKDVELRCDPISGHTALYWYRQSLGQGLEFLIYFQGNSAPDKSGLPSDRFSAERTGGSVSTLTIQRTQQEDSAVYLCASSQRGSLFYATNEKLFFGSGTQLSVL.

This clone was counted a single time. The chain links TRBV19 to TRBJ1-2; 7 nucleotides agree with TRBD1. Germline CDR1 is LNHDA and CDR2 is SQIVND (reference sequence). CDR3 length equals 15 residues. J gave up 1 base and V 5 bases, and 7 bases lay outside the gene matches. The CDR3 DNA is TGTGCCAGTAGTTCCGGGACAGTTTTTAACTATGGCTACACCTTC. Translating it yields CASSSGTVFNYGYTF. Based on the CDR3 plus reference TRBV19 and TRBJ1-2, the full variable domain is DGGITQSPKYLFRKEGQNVTLSCEQNLNHDAMYWYRQDPGQGLRLIYYSQIVNDFQKGDIAEGYSVSREKKESFPLTVTSAQKNPTAFYLCASSSGTVFNYGYTFGSGTRLTVV.

This chain links TRBV30 with TRBJ1-2; D is ambiguous. There are 12 residues in the CDR3. Germline V lookup: CDR1 GTSNPN, CDR2 SVGIG (reference sequence). V shed 8 bases and J shed 2 bases, with 12 bases lying between them. CDR3 residues: CAGLSRNYGYTF. The CDR3 bases are TGTGCCGGTCTGAGCAGGAACTATGGCTACACCTTC.

The gene calls are TRBV5-5 and TRBJ2-7, with no clear D. The V gene's germline CDR1 is SGHKS and CDR2 YYEKEE (reference sequence). Deletions cut 0 bases from V and 2 bases from J, with 9 bases between. The CDR3 has 14 residues. The CDR3 DNA reads TGTGCCAGCAGCTTGGAATGGACGACCTACGAGCAGTACTTC. Protein sequence: CASSLEWTTYEQYF.

The chain joins TRBV9 to TRBJ2-3; 7 bases match TRBD2. Germline V gene data show CDR1 as SGDLS and CDR2 as YYNGEE. The CDR3 spans 16 residues. Trimming removed 0 bases from V and 1 base from J; junction bases left unmatched: 5. CDR3 DNA: TGTGCCAGCAGCGTAGGGGCGGGGAGGGGCACAGATACGCAGTATTTT. As protein: CASSVGAGRGTDTQYF.

This clone was counted once. This CDR3 reads CASSPSLAGGRNEQFF. In DNA, the CDR3 is TGTGCCAGCAGTCCGTCCCTAGCGGGAGGCAGGAATGAGCAGTTCTTC. This chain links TRBV27 with TRBJ2-1, with TRBD2 matching 11 bases. Germline V gene data show CDR1 as MNHEY and CDR2 as SMNVEV (reference sequence). The CDR3 totals 16 residues. J was trimmed by 7 bases and V by 5 bases; bases with no gene match: 10.

This clone was picked up a small number of times. This chain links TRBV7-2 with TRBJ2-5; D unclear. Trimming shortened V by 2 bases and J by 1 base, and 2 bases separated the two germline ends. Germline V CDR1 and CDR2: SGHTA, FQGNSA. The CDR3 runs to 12 residues. The CDR3 nucleotides are TGTGCCAGCAGCTTAACCCAAGAGACCCAGTACTTC. Amino acids: CASSLTQETQYF.

The CDR3 sequence is CATRTGTGLMNTEAFF. The CDR3 DNA sequence: TGTGCCACCAGGACAGGGACAGGGCTCATGAACACTGAAGCTTTCTTT. The V call is TRBV19, the J call TRBJ1-1; 9 positions match TRBD1. The CDR3 loop spans 16 amino acids. V lost 10 bases, J lost 0 bases, and 12 bases stayed unmatched. Germline CDR1 reads LNHDA; CDR2 reads SQIVND (reference sequence).

The rearrangement uses TRBV29-1 and TRBJ2-1; D is unclear. The germline V and J ends were trimmed by 3 bases and 15 bases, with 9 bases remaining between them. The CDR3 runs to 9 residues. CDR1 and CDR2 (germline): SQVTM, ANQGSEA. The CDR3 nucleotides read TGCAGCGTTGAGGGAAGTCTGTTCTTC. The encoded protein is CSVEGSLFF.

This clone has a handful of counts. V is TRBV30 and J is TRBJ2-3; 8 bases map to TRBD1. Per the germline V gene, CDR1 is GTSNPN and CDR2 is SVGIG (reference sequence). The V and J ends lost 5 bases and 4 bases, in that order; junction bases with no gene match: 8. The CDR3 is 14 residues long. CDR3 in amino acids: CAWGFGTGADTQYF. The CDR3, as DNA: TGTGCCTGGGGGTTTGGGACAGGTGCAGATACGCAGTATTTT.

The J gene is TRBJ2-7, the V gene TRBV5-1; tentatively, D is TRBD2 (6 bases). V lost 5 bases to trimming and J lost 6 bases, with 18 bases between them. This CDR3 region has 14 residues. Germline assignment: CDR1 SGHRS and CDR2 YFSETQ. CDR3 amino acids: CASRAGSQRGEQYF. The CDR3 DNA is TGCGCCAGCAGGGCCGGGAGCCAAAGGGGCGAGCAGTACTTC.